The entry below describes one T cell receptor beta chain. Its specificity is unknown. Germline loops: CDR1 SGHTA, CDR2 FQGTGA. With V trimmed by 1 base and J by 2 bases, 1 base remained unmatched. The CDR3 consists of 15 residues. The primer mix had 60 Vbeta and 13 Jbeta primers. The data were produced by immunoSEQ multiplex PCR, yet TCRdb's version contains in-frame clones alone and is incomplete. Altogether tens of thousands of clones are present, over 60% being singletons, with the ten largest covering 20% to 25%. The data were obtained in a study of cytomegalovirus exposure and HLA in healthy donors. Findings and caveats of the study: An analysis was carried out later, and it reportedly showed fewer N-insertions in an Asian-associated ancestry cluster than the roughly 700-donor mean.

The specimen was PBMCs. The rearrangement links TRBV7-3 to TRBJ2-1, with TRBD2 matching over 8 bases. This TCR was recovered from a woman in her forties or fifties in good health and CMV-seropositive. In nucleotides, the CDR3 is TGTGCCAGCAGCTTAAACGGGGGGGCCTACAATGAGCAGTTCTTC. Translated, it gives CASSLNGGAYNEQFF.